This entry lists 8 T cell receptor beta chains sequenced from one sample in a study of response to subunit inactivated influenza vaccine. TCRdb passed the RT-PCR reads through MiXCR, listing each CDR3 protein once. The sample lists about 570,000 distinct CDR3 sequences, approximately 10% seen once, with roughly 10% in the top ten. The sequences come from PBMCs from blood, collected on the day of vaccination. The receptors shown here come from a man aged 50-59 years who received an inactivated influenza vaccine.

This clonotype was recorded many times. The chain employs TRBV4-3 and TRBJ2-3; D possibly matches TRBD1 or TRBD2 (7 bases each). Trimming stripped 3 bases from V and 2 bases from J, with 12 bases between. This CDR3 is 15 amino acids long. The germline V gene encodes CDR1 LGHNA and CDR2 YSLEER. This CDR3 reads CASSQAGGDTDTQYF. The CDR3 region has the DNA TGCGCCAGCAGCCAGGCAGGGGGGGACACAGATACGCAGTATTTT.

This clonotype was picked up a small number of times. V is TRBV11-2 and J is TRBJ2-3; the D gene is possibly TRBD2 (6 bases). Trimming stripped 3 bases from V and 8 bases from J, with 24 bases between. This CDR3 is built from 17 residues. The germline V gene encodes CDR1 SGHAT and CDR2 FQNNGV. The CDR3 sequence is CASSFEGLPRVTGTQYF. Written as DNA, the CDR3 is TGTGCCAGCAGCTTCGAGGGACTCCCAAGAGTAACGGGTACGCAGTATTTT.

The chain uses TRBV6-1 and TRBJ2-5, with 8 bases fitting TRBD1. Per germline, CDR1 MNHNS and CDR2 SASEGT. This CDR3 is built from 14 residues. V gave up 8 bases and J gave up 1 base; unmatched junction bases: 6. The CDR3 sequence: CASWTGLSQETQYF. The CDR3 region has the DNA TGTGCCAGCTGGACAGGGCTATCCCAAGAGACCCAGTACTTC.

The V call is TRBV20-1, the J call TRBJ1-1; D possibly corresponds to TRBD1 (6 bases). The V end was cut by 6 bases, the J end by 4 bases, with 24 bases between. The CDR3 covers 16 residues. CDR1 is DFQATT, CDR2 SNEGSKA, per germline (reference sequence). The CDR3 here is CSARGAATLRITEAFF. Written as DNA, the CDR3 is TGCAGTGCGAGGGGGGCAGCAACCCTCCGAATCACTGAAGCTTTCTTT.

V gene TRBV7-9 combines with J gene TRBJ2-6; the D gene is possibly TRBD2 (6 bases). The CDR3 extends over 15 amino acids. Germline CDR1 and CDR2: SEHNR and FQNEAQ (reference sequence). The V end was cut by 5 bases, the J end by 2 bases, with 10 bases between. CDR3 amino acids: CASSPRRAGANVLTF. DNA for the CDR3: TGTGCCAGCAGCCCTAGGAGGGCTGGGGCCAACGTCCTGACTTTC. Full variable domain (outside the CDR3, taken from reference TRBV7-9 and TRBJ2-6): DTGVSQNPRHKITKRGQNVTFRCDPISEHNRLYWYRQTLGQGPEFLTYFQNEAQLEKSRLLSDRFSAERPKGSFSTLEIQRTEQGDSAMYLCASSPRRAGANVLTFGAGSRLTVL.

There are a few counts of this clonotype. The V call is TRBV4-3, the J call TRBJ1-1; possible D gene TRBD1, 6 bases. CDR3 size: 17 residues. V was trimmed by 3 bases and J by 1 base, leaving 18 bases between them. Germline V gene lookup returns CDR1 LGHNA and CDR2 YSLEER. The CDR3 DNA sequence: TGCGCCAGCAGCCAGTTGACACAGGGTACGTGGAACACTGAAGCTTTCTTT. This gives the protein CASSQLTQGTWNTEAFF.

In this sample, this clonotype turned up many times. V usage is TRBV14 and J usage is TRBJ2-2, with D tentatively TRBD2 (5 bases). Germline loops: CDR1 SGHDN, CDR2 FVKESK. CDR3 length: 17 residues. V was shortened by 2 bases and J by 4 bases, with 17 bases between the two germline ends. CDR3 protein: CASSQRVGGRSTGELFF. CDR3 DNA sequence: TGTGCCAGCAGCCAAAGAGTAGGCGGGCGGAGCACCGGGGAGCTGTTTTTT.

Comment on this clonotype: Mismatch with germline at one junction end may stem from a read error. The chain is built from TRBV4-1 and TRBJ2-7, with D hard to call. Germline CDR1 and CDR2: MGHRA and YSYEKL. This CDR3 region has 13 residues. The CDR3 bases are TGTGCCATGAGCCCCGGGCACCTCAACGAGCAGTACTTC. Translation gives CAMSPGHLNEQYF.